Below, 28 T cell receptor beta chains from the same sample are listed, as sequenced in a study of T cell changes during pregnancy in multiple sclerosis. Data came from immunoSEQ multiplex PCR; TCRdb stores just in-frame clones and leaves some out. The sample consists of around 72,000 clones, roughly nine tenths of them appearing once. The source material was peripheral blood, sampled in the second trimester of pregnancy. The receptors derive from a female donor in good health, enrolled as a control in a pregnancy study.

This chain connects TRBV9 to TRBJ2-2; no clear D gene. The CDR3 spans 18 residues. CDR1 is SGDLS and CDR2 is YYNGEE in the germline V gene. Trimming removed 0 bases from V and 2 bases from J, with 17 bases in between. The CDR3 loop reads CASSVEYGTYPNTGELFF. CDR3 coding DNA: TGTGCCAGCAGCGTAGAATATGGTACTTACCCCAACACCGGGGAGCTGTTTTTT.

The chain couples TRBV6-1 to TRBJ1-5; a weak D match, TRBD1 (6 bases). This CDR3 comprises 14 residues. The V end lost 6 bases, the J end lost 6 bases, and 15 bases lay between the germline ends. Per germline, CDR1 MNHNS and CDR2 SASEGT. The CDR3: CASRKEQGSQPQHF. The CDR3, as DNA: TGTGCCAGCAGGAAGGAACAGGGAAGTCAGCCCCAGCATTTT.

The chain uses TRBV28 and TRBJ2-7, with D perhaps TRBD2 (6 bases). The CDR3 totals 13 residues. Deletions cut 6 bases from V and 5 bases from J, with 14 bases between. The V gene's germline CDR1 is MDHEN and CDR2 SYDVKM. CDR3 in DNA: TGTGCCAGCAGCTCGACTAGTCCTGACGAGCAGTACTTC. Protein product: CASSSTSPDEQYF. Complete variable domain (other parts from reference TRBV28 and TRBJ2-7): DVKVTQSSRYLVKRTGEKVFLECVQDMDHENMFWYRQDPGLGLRLIYFSYDVKMKEKGDIPEGYSVSREKKERFSLILESASTNQTSMYLCASSSTSPDEQYFGPGTRLTVT.

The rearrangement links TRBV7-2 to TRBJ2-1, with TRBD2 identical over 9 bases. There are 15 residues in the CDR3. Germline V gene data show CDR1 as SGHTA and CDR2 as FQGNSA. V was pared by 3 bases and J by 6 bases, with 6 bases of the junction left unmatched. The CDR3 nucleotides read TGTGCCAGCAGCTTCGCGGGGGGGCCACGCAATGAGCAGTTCTTC. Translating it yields CASSFAGGPRNEQFF.

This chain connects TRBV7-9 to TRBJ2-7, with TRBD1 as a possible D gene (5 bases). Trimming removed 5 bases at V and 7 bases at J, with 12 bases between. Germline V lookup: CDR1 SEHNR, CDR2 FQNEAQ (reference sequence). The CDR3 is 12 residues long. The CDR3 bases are TGTGCCAGCAGCCAGGGCGGCCCGGAGCAGTACTTC. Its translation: CASSQGGPEQYF.

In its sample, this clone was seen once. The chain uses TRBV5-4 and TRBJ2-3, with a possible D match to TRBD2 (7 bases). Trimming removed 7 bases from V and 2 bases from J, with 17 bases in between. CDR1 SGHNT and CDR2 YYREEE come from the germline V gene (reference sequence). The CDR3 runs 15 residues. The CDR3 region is CASFRLGGLTDTQYF. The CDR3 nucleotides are TGTGCCAGCTTCCGACTCGGGGGGCTCACAGATACGCAGTATTTT.

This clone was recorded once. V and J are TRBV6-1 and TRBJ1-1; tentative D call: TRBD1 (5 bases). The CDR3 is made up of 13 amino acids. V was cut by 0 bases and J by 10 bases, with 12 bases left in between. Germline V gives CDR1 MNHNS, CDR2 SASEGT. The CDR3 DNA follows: TGTGCCAGCAGTGAAGCGCAGGGATGGAGAGCTTTCTTT. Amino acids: CASSEAQGWRAFF.

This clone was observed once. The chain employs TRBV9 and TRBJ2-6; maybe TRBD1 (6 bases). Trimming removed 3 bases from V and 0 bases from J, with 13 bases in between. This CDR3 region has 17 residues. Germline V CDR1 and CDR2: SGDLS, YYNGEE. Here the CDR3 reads CASSGPKQGSGANVLTF. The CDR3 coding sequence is TGTGCCAGCAGCGGGCCCAAACAGGGCTCTGGGGCCAACGTCCTGACTTTC.

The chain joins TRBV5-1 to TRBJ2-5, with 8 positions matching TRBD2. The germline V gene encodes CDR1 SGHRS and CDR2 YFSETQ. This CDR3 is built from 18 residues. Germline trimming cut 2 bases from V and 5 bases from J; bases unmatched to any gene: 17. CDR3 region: CASSFTPKAGGYVETQYF. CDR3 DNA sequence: TGCGCCAGCAGCTTCACTCCCAAGGCGGGGGGTTATGTGGAGACCCAGTACTTC.

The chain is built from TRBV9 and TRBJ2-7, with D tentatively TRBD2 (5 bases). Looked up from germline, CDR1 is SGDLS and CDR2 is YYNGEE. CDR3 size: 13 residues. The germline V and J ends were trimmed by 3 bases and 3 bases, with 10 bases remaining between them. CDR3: CASSAGLLYEQYF. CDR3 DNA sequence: TGTGCCAGCAGCGCAGGACTGCTCTACGAGCAGTACTTC. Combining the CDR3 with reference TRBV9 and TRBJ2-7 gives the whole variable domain DSGVTQTPKHLITATGQRVTLRCSPRSGDLSVYWYQQSLDQGLQFLIQYYNGEERAKGNILERFSAQQFPDLHSELNLSSLELGDSALYFCASSAGLLYEQYFGPGTRLTVT.

The CDR3 region is CASSHIKKRGGAGELFF. The CDR3 DNA reads as TGCGCCAGCAGCCATATTAAAAAGCGGGGGGGAGCCGGGGAGCTGTTTTTT. The chain recombines TRBV4-3 with TRBJ2-2; TRBD2 matches 10 bases. CDR1 and CDR2 (germline): LGHNA, YSLEER. This CDR3 contains 17 residues. J gave up 6 bases and V 3 bases, and 10 bases lay outside the gene matches.

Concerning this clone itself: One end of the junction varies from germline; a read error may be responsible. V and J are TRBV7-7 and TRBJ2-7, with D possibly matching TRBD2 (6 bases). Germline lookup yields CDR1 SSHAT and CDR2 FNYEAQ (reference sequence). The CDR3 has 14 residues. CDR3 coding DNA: TGTGCTAGCAGCTTAGCCTTCCGTAGCGGCGAGCAGTACTTC. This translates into CASSLAFRSGEQYF.

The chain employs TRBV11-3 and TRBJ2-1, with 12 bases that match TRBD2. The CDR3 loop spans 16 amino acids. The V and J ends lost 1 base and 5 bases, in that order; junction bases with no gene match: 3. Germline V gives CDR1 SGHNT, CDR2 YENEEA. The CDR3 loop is CASSLGLAGANNEQFF. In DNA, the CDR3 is TGTGCCAGCAGCTTAGGACTAGCGGGGGCCAACAATGAGCAGTTCTTC.

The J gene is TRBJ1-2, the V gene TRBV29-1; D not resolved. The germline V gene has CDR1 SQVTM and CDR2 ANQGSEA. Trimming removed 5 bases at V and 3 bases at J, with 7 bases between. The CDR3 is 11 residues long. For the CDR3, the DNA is TGCAGCGTTTACCAGTACTATGGCTACACCTTC. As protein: CSVYQYYGYTF. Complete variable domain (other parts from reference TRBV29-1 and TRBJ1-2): SAVISQKPSRDICQRGTSLTIQCQVDSQVTMMFWYRQQPGQSLTLIATANQGSEATYESGFVIDKFPISRPNLTFSTLTVSNMSPEDSSIYLCSVYQYYGYTFGSGTRLTVV.

CDR3 loop: CASTPGQWTPLHF. CDR3 DNA: TGTGCCAGTACCCCGGGACAGTGGACACCCCTCCACTTT. The chain couples TRBV19 to TRBJ1-6; TRBD1 aligns across 7 bases. The CDR3 is made up of 13 amino acids. Germline V gene data show CDR1 as LNHDA and CDR2 as SQIVND (reference sequence). The J segment lost 11 bases and the V segment lost 7 bases, leaving 8 bases of the junction unmatched.

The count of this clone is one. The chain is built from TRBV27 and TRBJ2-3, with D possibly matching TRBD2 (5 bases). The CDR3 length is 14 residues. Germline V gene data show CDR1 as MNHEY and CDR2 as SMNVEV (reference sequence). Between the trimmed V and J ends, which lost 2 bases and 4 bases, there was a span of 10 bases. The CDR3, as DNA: TGTGCCAGCAGTTTAGGGGAGTTCTCAGATACGCAGTATTTT. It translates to CASSLGEFSDTQYF.

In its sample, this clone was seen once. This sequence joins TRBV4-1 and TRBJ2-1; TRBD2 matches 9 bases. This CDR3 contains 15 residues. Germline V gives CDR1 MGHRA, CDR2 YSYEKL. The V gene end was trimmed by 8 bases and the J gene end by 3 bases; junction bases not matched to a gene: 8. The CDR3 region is CASSRVAGDYNEQFF. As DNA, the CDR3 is TGCGCCAGCTCTCGCGTAGCGGGGGACTACAATGAGCAGTTCTTC.

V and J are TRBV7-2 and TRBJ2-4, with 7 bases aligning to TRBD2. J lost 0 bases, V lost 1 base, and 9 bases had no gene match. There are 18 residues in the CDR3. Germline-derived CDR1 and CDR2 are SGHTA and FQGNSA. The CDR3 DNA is TGTGCCAGCAGCTTAGGAGTGCCTGGGGGGGTAGCCAAAAACATTCAGTACTTC. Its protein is CASSLGVPGGVAKNIQYF.

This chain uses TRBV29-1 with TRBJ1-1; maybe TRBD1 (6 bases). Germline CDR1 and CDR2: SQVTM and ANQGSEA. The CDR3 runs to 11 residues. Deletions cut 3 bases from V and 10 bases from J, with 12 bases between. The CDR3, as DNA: TGCAGCGTTGACAGGGGCTGGGGAGCTTTCTTT. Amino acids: CSVDRGWGAFF.

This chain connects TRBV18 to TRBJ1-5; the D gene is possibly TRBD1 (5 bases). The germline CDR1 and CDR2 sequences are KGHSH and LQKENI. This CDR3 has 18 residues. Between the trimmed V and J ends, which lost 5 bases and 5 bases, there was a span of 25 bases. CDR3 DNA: TGTGCCAGCTCAAACCAACCTCCCACGTACAGGAGGGATCAGCCCCAGCATTTT. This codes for CASSNQPPTYRRDQPQHF.

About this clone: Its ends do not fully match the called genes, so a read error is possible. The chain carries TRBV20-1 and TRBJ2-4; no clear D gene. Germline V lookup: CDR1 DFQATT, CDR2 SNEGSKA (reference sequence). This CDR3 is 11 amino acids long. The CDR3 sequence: CSAGDLNIQYF. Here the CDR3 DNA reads TGCAGTGCTGGAGATCTAAACATTCAGTACTTC.

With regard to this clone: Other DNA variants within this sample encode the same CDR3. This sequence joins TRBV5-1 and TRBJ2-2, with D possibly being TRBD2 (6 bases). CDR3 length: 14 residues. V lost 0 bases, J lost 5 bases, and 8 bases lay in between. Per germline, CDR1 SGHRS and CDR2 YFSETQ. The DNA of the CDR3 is TGCGCCAGCAGCTTGGCCGGAGGGACCGGGGAGCTGTTTTTT. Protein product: CASSLAGGTGELFF. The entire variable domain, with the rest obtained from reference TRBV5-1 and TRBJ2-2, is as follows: KAGVTQTPRYLIKTRGQQVTLSCSPISGHRSVSWYQQTPGQGLQFLFEYFSETQRNKGNFPGRFSGRQFSNSRSEMNVSTLELGDSALYLCASSLAGGTGELFFGEGSRLTVL.

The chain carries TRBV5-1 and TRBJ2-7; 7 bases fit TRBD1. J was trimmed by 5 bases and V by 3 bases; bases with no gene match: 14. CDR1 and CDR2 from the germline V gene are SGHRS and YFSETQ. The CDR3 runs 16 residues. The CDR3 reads CASSSPGQFERDEQYF. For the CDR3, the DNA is TGCGCCAGCAGCTCTCCGGGACAGTTTGAACGAGACGAGCAGTACTTC. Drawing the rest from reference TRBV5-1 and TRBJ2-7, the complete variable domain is KAGVTQTPRYLIKTRGQQVTLSCSPISGHRSVSWYQQTPGQGLQFLFEYFSETQRNKGNFPGRFSGRQFSNSRSEMNVSTLELGDSALYLCASSSPGQFERDEQYFGPGTRLTVT.

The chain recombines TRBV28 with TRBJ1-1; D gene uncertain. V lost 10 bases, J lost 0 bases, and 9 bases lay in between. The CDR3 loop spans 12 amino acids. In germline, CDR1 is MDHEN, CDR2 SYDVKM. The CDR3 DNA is TGTGCCACTGCGGGCTTGAACACTGAAGCTTTCTTT. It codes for CATAGLNTEAFF.

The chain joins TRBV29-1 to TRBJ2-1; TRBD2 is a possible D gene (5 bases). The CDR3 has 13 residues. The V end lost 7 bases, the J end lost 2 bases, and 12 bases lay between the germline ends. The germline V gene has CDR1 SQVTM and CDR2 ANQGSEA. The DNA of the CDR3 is TGCAGCGCTAGGACTTTCACCTACAATGAGCAGTTCTTC. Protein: CSARTFTYNEQFF.

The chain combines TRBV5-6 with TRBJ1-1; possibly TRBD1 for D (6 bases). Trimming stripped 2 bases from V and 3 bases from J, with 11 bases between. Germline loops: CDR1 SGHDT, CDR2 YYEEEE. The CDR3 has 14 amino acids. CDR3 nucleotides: TGTGCCAGCAGCTTAGGGACACTCGACACTGAAGCTTTCTTT. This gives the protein CASSLGTLDTEAFF.

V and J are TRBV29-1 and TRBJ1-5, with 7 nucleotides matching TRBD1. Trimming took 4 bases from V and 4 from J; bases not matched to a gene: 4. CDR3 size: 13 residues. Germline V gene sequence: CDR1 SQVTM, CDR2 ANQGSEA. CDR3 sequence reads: CSVAGTENQPQHF. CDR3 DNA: TGCAGCGTTGCCGGGACAGAGAATCAGCCCCAGCATTTT.

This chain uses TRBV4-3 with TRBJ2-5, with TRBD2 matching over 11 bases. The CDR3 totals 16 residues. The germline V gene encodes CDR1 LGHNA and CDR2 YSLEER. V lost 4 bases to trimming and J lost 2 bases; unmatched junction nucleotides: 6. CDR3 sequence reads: CASSLASGGTQETQYF. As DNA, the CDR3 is TGCGCCAGCAGCCTGGCTAGCGGGGGGACTCAAGAGACCCAGTACTTC.